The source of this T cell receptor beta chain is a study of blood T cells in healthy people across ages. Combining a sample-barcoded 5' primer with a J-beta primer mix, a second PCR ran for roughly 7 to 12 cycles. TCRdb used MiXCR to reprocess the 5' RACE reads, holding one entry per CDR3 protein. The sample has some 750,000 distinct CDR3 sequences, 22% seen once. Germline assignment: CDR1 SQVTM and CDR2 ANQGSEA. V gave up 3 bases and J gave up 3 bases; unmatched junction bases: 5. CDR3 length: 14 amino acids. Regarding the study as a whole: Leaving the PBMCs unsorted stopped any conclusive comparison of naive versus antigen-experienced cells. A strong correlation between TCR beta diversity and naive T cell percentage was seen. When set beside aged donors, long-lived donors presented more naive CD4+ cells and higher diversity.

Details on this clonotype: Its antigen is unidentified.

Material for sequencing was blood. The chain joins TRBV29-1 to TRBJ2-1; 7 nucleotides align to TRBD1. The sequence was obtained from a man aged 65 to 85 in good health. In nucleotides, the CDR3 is TGCAGCGTTGAGGGACAGCCCTTCTACAATGAGCAGTTCTTC. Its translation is CSVEGQPFYNEQFF.